The 9 T cell receptor beta chains in this list originate from one sample, sequenced in a study of blood T cell repertoires in COVID-19 (dated by TCRdb to 2020 to 2022). Library method: the immunoSEQ multiplex PCR assay. Held by TCRdb, this immuneACCESS table contains in-frame sequences only and omits some clones. Under half of the omission traces to an unresolved V gene where checked; the cause of the rest is unknown. The sample has roughly 250,000 clones on record, approximately 90% of them singletons. Roughly 4% of the sample lies in the top ten. The sample was peripheral blood. The receptors derive from a man in his fifties or sixties who had recovered from COVID-19.

This clone appeared a single time. The chain employs TRBV25-1 and TRBJ1-6, with TRBD1 matching 7 bases. This CDR3 has 15 amino acids. Germline lookup yields CDR1 MGHDK and CDR2 SYGVNS. The junction had 8 bases not matched to a gene; V was cut back by 5 bases and J by 7 bases. The CDR3 DNA sequence: TGTGCCAGCAGTACACCGGGACAGAGAAATTCACCCCTCCACTTT. It specifies CASSTPGQRNSPLHF.

This sequence joins TRBV24-1 and TRBJ1-2; TRBD1 matches at 10 bases. The germline V gene encodes CDR1 KGHDR and CDR2 SFDVKD. This CDR3 has 15 amino acids. The V segment lost 2 bases and the J segment 8 bases; nucleotides outside the gene matches: 7. CDR3 protein: CATSDWGQGKEGYTF. CDR3 DNA: TGTGCCACCAGTGATTGGGGACAGGGGAAGGAAGGCTACACCTTC.

The rearrangement links TRBV11-2 to TRBJ1-2; no reliable D call. V was cut by 5 bases and J by 3 bases, with 13 bases left in between. The CDR3 extends over 14 amino acids. Looked up from germline, CDR1 is SGHAT and CDR2 is FQNNGV. CDR3 sequence (DNA): TGTGCCAGCAGCAAGGTCGGGAATTACTATGGCTACACCTTC. It is translated as CASSKVGNYYGYTF.

This chain links TRBV18 with TRBJ2-7; 7 bases agree with TRBD1. Germline V gives CDR1 KGHSH, CDR2 LQKENI. The CDR3 has 18 amino acids. V dropped 3 bases and J dropped 0; count of bases not matched to a gene: 14. The DNA of the CDR3 is TGTGCCAGCTCACCCGTTATGATAACGGGACAGCGCTCCTACGAGCAGTACTTC. Amino acids: CASSPVMITGQRSYEQYF.

The chain combines TRBV10-1 with TRBJ2-7, with 12 bases identical to TRBD2. Per the germline V gene, CDR1 is WNHNN and CDR2 is SYGVQD (reference sequence). This CDR3 has 18 residues. J lost 3 bases, V lost 0 bases, and 9 bases had no gene match. CDR3 amino acids: CASSESRVGLAGFYEQYF. CDR3 nucleotides: TGCGCCAGCAGTGAGTCGAGGGTCGGACTAGCGGGATTCTACGAGCAGTACTTC.

The chain employs TRBV12-5 and TRBJ1-5; TRBD1 agrees at 7 bases. The CDR3 consists of 15 residues. The V gene's germline CDR1 is LGHNT and CDR2 FRNRAP. Trimming removed 7 bases from V and 6 bases from J; junction bases left unmatched: 12. The CDR3 DNA follows: TGTGCTAGTGCCCCTGGAGACAGGGATGGTCAGCCCCAGCATTTT. Translating it yields CASAPGDRDGQPQHF.

This chain joins TRBV4-1 and TRBJ1-2; TRBD1 aligns across 7 bases. The CDR3 totals 15 residues. In germline, CDR1 is MGHRA, CDR2 YSYEKL. J gave up 3 bases and V 0 bases, and 4 bases lay outside the gene matches. CDR3 in DNA: TGCGCCAGCAGCCAAGATGGCACAGGGGACTATGGCTACACCTTC. Protein sequence: CASSQDGTGDYGYTF.

The chain employs TRBV7-3 and TRBJ1-2; D is possibly TRBD1 (5 bases). The CDR3 is 16 residues long. Looked up from germline, CDR1 is SGHTA and CDR2 is FQGTGA. Trimming cost V 1 base and J 5 bases, with 17 bases left between them. The CDR3 DNA follows: TGTGCCAGCAGCTTAATTGGGGCACCAAAGGGGTATGGCTACACCTTC. It codes for CASSLIGAPKGYGYTF.

The chain combines TRBV5-1 with TRBJ1-5; 9 nucleotides agree with TRBD1. Germline V lookup: CDR1 SGHRS, CDR2 YFSETQ. This CDR3 has 15 amino acids. With 6 bases clipped from V and 1 base from J, the junction kept 5 bases outside the gene matches. The CDR3: CASTPTGGSNQPQHF. In DNA, the CDR3 is TGCGCCAGCACCCCGACAGGGGGAAGCAATCAGCCCCAGCATTTT.